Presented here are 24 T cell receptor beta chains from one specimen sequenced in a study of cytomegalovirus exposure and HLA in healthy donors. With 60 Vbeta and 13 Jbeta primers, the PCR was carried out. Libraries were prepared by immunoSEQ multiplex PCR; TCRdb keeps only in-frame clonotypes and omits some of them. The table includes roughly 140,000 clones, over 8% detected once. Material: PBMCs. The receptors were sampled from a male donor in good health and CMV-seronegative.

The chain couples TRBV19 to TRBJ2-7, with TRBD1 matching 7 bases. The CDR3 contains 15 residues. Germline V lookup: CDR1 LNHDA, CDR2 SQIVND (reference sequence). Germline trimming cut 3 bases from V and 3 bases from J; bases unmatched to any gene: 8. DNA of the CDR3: TGTGCCAGTAGTATTCGGGGACAGAGCATCTACGAGCAGTACTTC. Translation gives CASSIRGQSIYEQYF.

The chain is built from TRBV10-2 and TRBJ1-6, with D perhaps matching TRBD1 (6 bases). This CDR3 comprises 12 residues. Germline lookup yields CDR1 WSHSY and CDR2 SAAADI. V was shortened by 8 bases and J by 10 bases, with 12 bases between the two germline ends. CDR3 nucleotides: TGCGCCAGCGGCCAACAGGGATCACCCCTCCACTTT. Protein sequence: CASGQQGSPLHF.

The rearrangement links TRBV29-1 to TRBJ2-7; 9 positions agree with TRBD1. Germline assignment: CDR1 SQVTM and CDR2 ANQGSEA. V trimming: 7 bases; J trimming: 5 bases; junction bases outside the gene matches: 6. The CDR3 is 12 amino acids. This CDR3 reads CSGGQGRNEQYF. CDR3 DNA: TGCAGCGGCGGACAGGGGCGTAACGAGCAGTACTTC.

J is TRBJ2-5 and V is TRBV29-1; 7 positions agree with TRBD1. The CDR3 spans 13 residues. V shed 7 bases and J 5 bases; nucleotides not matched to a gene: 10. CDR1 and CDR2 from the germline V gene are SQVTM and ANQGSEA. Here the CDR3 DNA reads TGCAGCGCCCTACAGGGGTTTGGGGAGACCCAGTACTTC. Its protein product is CSALQGFGETQYF.

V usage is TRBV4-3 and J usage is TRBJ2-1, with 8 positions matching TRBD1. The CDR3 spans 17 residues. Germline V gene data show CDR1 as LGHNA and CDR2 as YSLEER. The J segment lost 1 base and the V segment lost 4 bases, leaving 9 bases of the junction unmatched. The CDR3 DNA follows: TGCGCCAGCAGCCGGCGTTTCCGGGACAGGTCCTACAATGAGCAGTTCTTC. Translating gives CASSRRFRDRSYNEQFF.

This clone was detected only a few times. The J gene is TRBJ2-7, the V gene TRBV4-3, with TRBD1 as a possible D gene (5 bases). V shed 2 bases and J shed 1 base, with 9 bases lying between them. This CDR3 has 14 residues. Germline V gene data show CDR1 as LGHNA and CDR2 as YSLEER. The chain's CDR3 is CASSQTGSSYEQYF. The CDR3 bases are TGCGCCAGCAGCCAAACAGGCTCTTCCTACGAGCAGTACTTC.

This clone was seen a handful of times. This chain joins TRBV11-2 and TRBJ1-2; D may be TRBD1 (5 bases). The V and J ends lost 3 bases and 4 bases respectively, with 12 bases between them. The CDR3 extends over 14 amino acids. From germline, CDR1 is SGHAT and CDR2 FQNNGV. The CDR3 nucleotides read TGTGCCAGCAGCTTCACAGGCAGTACCTATGGCTACACCTTC. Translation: CASSFTGSTYGYTF.

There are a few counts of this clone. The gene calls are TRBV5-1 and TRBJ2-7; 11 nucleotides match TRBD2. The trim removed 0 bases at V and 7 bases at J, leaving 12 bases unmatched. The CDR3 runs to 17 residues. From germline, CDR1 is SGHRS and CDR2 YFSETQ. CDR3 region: CASSLVRTSGPPGEQYF. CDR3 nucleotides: TGCGCCAGCAGCTTGGTTAGGACTAGCGGGCCACCGGGGGAGCAGTACTTC. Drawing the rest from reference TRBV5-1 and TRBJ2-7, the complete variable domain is KAGVTQTPRYLIKTRGQQVTLSCSPISGHRSVSWYQQTPGQGLQFLFEYFSETQRNKGNFPGRFSGRQFSNSRSEMNVSTLELGDSALYLCASSLVRTSGPPGEQYFGPGTRLTVT.

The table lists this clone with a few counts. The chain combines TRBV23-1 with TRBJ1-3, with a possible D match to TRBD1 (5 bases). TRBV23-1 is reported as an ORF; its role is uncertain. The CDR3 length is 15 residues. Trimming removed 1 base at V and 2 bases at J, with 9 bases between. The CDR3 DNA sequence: TGCGCCAGCAGTCAATTAAGGGGTGCTGGAAACACCATATATTTT. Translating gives CASSQLRGAGNTIYF.

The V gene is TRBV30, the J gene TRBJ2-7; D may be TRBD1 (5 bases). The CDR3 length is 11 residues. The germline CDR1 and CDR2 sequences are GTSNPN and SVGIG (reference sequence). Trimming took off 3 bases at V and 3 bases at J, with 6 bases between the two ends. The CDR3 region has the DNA TGTGCCTGGAGACAGGACTACGAGCAGTACTTC. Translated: CAWRQDYEQYF.

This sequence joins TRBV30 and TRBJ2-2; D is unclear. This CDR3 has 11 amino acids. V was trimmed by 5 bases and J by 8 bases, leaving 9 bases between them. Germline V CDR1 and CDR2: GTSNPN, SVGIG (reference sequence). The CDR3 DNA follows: TGTGCCTGGGCCTCCAGGGGGGAGCTGTTTTTT. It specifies CAWASRGELFF. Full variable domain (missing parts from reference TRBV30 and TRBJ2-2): SQTIHQWPATLVQPVGSPLSLECTVEGTSNPNLYWYRQAAGRGLQLLFYSVGIGQISSEVPQNLSASRPQDRQFILSSKKLLLSDSGFYLCAWASRGELFFGEGSRLTVL.

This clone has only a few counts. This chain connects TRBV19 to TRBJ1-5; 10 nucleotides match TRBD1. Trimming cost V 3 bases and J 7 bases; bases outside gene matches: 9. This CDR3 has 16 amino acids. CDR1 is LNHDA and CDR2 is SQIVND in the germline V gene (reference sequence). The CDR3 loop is CASSIQGTGDWQPQHF. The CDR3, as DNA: TGTGCCAGTAGTATCCAGGGGACAGGGGATTGGCAGCCCCAGCATTTT. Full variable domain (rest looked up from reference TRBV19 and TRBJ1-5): DGGITQSPKYLFRKEGQNVTLSCEQNLNHDAMYWYRQDPGQGLRLIYYSQIVNDFQKGDIAEGYSVSREKKESFPLTVTSAQKNPTAFYLCASSIQGTGDWQPQHFGDGTRLSIL.

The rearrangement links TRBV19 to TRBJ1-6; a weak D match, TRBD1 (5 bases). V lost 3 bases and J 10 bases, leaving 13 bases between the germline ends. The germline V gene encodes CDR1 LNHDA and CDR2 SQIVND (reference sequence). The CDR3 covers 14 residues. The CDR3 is CASSISVPGSPLHF. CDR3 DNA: TGTGCCAGTAGTATTTCAGTCCCAGGGTCACCCCTCCACTTT.

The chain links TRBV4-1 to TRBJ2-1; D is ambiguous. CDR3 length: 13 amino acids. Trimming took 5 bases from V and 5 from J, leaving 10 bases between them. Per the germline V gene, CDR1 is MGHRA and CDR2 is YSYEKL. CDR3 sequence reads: CASSTRRHNEQFF. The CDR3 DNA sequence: TGCGCCAGCAGCACCCGGCGGCACAATGAGCAGTTCTTC.

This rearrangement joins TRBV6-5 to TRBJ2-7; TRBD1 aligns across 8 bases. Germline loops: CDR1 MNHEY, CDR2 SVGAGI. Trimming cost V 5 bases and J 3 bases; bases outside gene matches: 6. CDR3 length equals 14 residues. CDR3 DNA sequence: TGTGCCAGCAGTGAAGGGACAGGCTTCTACGAGCAGTACTTC. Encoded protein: CASSEGTGFYEQYF.

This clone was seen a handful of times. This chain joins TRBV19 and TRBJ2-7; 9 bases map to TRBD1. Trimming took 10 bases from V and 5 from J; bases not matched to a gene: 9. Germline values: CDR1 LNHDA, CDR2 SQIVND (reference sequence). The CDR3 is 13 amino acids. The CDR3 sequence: CATNRRTGDEQYF. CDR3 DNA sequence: TGTGCCACCAATCGACGGACAGGGGACGAGCAGTACTTC. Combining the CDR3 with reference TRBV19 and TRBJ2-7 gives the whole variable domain DGGITQSPKYLFRKEGQNVTLSCEQNLNHDAMYWYRQDPGQGLRLIYYSQIVNDFQKGDIAEGYSVSREKKESFPLTVTSAQKNPTAFYLCATNRRTGDEQYFGPGTRLTVT.

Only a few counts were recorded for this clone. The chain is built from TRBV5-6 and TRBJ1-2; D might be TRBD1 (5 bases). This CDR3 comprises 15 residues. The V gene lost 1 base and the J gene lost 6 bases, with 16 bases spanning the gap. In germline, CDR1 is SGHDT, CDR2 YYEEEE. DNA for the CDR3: TGTGCCAGCAGCTTGTTATTAGCAGGGTGGGATGGCTACACCTTC. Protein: CASSLLLAGWDGYTF.

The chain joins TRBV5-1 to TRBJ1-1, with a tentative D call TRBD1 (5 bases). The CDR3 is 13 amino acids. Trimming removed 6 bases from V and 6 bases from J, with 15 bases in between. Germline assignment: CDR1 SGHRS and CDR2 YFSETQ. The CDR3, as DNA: TGCGCCAGCACCCAGGTCCAAGGGGCTGAAGCTTTCTTT. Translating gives CASTQVQGAEAFF.

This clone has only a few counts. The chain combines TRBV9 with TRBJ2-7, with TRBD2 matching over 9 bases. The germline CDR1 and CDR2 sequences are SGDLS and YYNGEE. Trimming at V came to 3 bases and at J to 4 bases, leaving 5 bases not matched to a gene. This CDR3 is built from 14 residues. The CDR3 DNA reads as TGTGCCAGCAGCGAGATGGCGGGAGGGTACGAGCAGTACTTC. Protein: CASSEMAGGYEQYF.

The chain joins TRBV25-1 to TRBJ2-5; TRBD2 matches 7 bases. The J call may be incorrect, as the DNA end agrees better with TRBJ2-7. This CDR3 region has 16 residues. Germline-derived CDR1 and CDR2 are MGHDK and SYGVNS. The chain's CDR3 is CASRSTSARWEYEQYF. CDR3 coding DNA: TGTGCCAGCAGATCCACTAGCGCGAGGTGGGAATACGAGCAGTACTTC.

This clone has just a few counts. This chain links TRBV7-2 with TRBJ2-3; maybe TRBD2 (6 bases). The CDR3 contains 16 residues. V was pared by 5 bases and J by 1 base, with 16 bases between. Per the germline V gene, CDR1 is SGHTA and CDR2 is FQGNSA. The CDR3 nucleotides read TGTGCCAGCAGCCCGACGATAGGCGGGGGCACAGATACGCAGTATTTT. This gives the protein CASSPTIGGGTDTQYF.

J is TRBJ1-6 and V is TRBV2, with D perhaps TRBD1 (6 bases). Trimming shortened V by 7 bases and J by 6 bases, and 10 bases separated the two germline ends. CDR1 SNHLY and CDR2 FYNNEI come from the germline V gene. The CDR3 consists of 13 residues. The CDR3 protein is CASTRQVNSPLHF. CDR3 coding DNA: TGTGCCAGCACGAGACAGGTTAATTCACCCCTCCACTTT.

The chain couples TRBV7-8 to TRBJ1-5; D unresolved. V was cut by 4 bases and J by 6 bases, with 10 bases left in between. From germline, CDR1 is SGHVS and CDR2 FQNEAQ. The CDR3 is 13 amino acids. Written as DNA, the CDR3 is TGTGCCAGCAGCTCCCCCCGGGGTCAGCCCCAGCATTTT. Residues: CASSSPRGQPQHF.

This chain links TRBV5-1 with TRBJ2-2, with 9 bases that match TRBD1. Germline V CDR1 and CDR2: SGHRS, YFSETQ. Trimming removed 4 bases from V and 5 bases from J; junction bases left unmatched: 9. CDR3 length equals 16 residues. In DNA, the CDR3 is TGCGCCAGCAGCCCGGGAACAGGGGGCGGTACCGGGGAGCTGTTTTTT. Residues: CASSPGTGGGTGELFF.